This T cell receptor beta chain was captured in a study of identical twins. This clonotype was counted only a few times. Its antigen is still unknown. In germline, CDR1 is SGHAT, CDR2 FQNNGV. V gave up 5 bases and J gave up 3 bases; unmatched junction bases: 10. There are 16 residues in the CDR3. Study results and limitations: A cross-sectional statistical analysis, not follow-up of the same donors, supported the conclusions. Zero-insertion findings could be partly confounded by invariant cells (MAIT and iNKT cells).

Unique molecular identifiers were present on the cDNA, which also gained a universal primer site by template switching. TCRdb used MiXCR to reprocess the 5' RACE reads, holding one entry per CDR3 protein. Among hundreds of thousands of distinct CDR3 sequences listed, under 8.5% were seen once. The sample was also reused in another study, on yellow fever vaccine responses in identical twins.

V and J are TRBV11-2 and TRBJ2-3, with 8 bases that match TRBD1. The sequence was collected from a woman between 18 and 29 years old in good health. Source material: PBMCs. For the CDR3, the DNA is TGTGCCAGCAGCCCAGACTGGGGACAGGTAACAGATACGCAGTATTTT. It yields the protein CASSPDWGQVTDTQYF.